The 18 T cell receptor beta chains below were found in one sample sequenced in a study of cytomegalovirus exposure and HLA in healthy donors. 60 Vbeta and 13 Jbeta primers were used in PCR. Profiling relied on immunoSEQ multiplex PCR, and the TCRdb table lists in-frame clones only, not all of them. Of roughly 120,000 clones listed, about 84% are singletons. The source material was PBMCs. The receptors shown here come from a middle-aged man in good health and CMV-seronegative.

This chain uses TRBV6-6 with TRBJ2-5; D is perhaps TRBD1 (5 bases). The CDR3 totals 15 residues. CDR1 and CDR2 (germline): MNHNY, SVGAGI (reference sequence). Trimming stripped 0 bases from V and 3 bases from J, with 11 bases between. The CDR3 sequence: CASSYSTATKETQYF. The CDR3 coding sequence is TGTGCCAGCAGTTACTCGACAGCGACCAAAGAGACCCAGTACTTC.

CDR3 loop: CASSAAPAGAEAFF. For the CDR3, the DNA is TGTGCCAGCAGCGCCGCACCCGCCGGGGCTGAAGCTTTCTTT. The chain uses TRBV9 and TRBJ1-1; D unresolved. CDR1 SGDLS and CDR2 YYNGEE come from the germline V gene. The CDR3 sequence is 14 residues long. V shed 3 bases and J shed 6 bases, with 15 bases lying between them.

The CDR3 is CASGSTGGYGYTF. In DNA, the CDR3 is TGTGCTAGTGGTTCAACAGGGGGTTATGGCTACACCTTC. The chain carries TRBV12-5 and TRBJ1-2; 8 positions agree with TRBD1. Germline CDR1 LGHNT, CDR2 FRNRAP. The CDR3 is 13 residues long. Trimming removed 4 bases from V and 5 bases from J; junction bases left unmatched: 3.

This chain links TRBV5-4 with TRBJ1-1, with 8 bases matching TRBD1. The CDR3 is made up of 15 amino acids. Germline CDR1 and CDR2: SGHNT and YYREEE (reference sequence). V shed 2 bases, J shed 3 bases, and the junction held 6 bases outside the gene matches. CDR3 sequence: CASSFRTGWDTEAFF. The CDR3 DNA reads as TGTGCCAGCAGCTTTCGGACAGGGTGGGACACTGAAGCTTTCTTT.

This clone has only a few counts. V is TRBV19 and J is TRBJ2-3; 7 bases agree with TRBD1. The CDR3 length is 17 residues. The V gene's germline CDR1 is LNHDA and CDR2 SQIVND (reference sequence). V dropped 4 bases and J dropped 1; count of bases not matched to a gene: 11. This CDR3 reads CASSTSKGAARTDTQYF. The CDR3 nucleotides are TGTGCCAGTAGTACCTCAAAGGGGGCGGCCCGCACAGATACGCAGTATTTT.

The chain is built from TRBV5-1 and TRBJ1-5, with D perhaps matching TRBD1 (6 bases). The V end was cut by 2 bases, the J end by 3 bases, with 9 bases between. Germline values: CDR1 SGHRS, CDR2 YFSETQ. The CDR3 sequence is 14 residues long. The CDR3 loop reads CASSLGDTNQPQHF. CDR3 DNA: TGCGCCAGCAGCTTAGGGGACACCAATCAGCCCCAGCATTTT. Full variable domain (remainder filled in from reference TRBV5-1 and TRBJ1-5): KAGVTQTPRYLIKTRGQQVTLSCSPISGHRSVSWYQQTPGQGLQFLFEYFSETQRNKGNFPGRFSGRQFSNSRSEMNVSTLELGDSALYLCASSLGDTNQPQHFGDGTRLSIL.

The J gene is TRBJ1-5, the V gene TRBV30; weak D call: TRBD1 (6 bases). The CDR3 has 14 residues. Trimming removed 0 bases from V and 4 bases from J, with 10 bases in between. CDR1 GTSNPN and CDR2 SVGIG come from the germline V gene (reference sequence). This CDR3 reads CAWSVGTLNQPQHF. The CDR3 DNA reads TGTGCCTGGAGTGTTGGGACATTGAATCAGCCCCAGCATTTT. Based on the CDR3 plus reference TRBV30 and TRBJ1-5, the full variable domain is SQTIHQWPATLVQPVGSPLSLECTVEGTSNPNLYWYRQAAGRGLQLLFYSVGIGQISSEVPQNLSASRPQDRQFILSSKKLLLSDSGFYLCAWSVGTLNQPQHFGDGTRLSIL.

Written as DNA, the CDR3 is TGTGCCAGTAGTAGCGGGACAGCCAACTACTATGGCTACACCTTC. Residues: CASSSGTANYYGYTF. The rearrangement uses TRBV19 and TRBJ1-2; the match to TRBD1 covers 7 bases. Germline V lookup: CDR1 LNHDA, CDR2 SQIVND (reference sequence). The CDR3 sequence is 15 residues long. V lost 4 bases, J lost 3 bases, and 8 bases stayed unmatched.

The chain couples TRBV15 to TRBJ2-5; D perhaps matches TRBD1 (7 bases). Germline V gives CDR1 LNHNV, CDR2 YYDKDF (reference sequence). The V gene lost 0 bases and the J gene lost 2 bases, with 13 bases spanning the gap. This CDR3 is built from 16 residues. The CDR3 is CATSRDPGGPQETQYF. The CDR3 nucleotides read TGTGCCACCAGCAGAGATCCAGGGGGGCCTCAAGAGACCCAGTACTTC.

The chain uses TRBV5-1 and TRBJ2-2, with 7 positions matching TRBD1. The junction had 4 bases not matched to a gene; V was cut back by 0 bases and J by 5 bases. Germline-derived CDR1 and CDR2 are SGHRS and YFSETQ. The CDR3 has 15 residues. The chain's CDR3 is CASSLDRGGTGELFF. DNA of the CDR3: TGCGCCAGCAGCTTGGACAGGGGTGGGACCGGGGAGCTGTTTTTT.

This chain joins TRBV7-2 and TRBJ2-3; 12 bases are shared with TRBD2. The trim removed 2 bases at V and 6 bases at J, leaving 6 bases unmatched. This CDR3 region has 16 residues. Germline V gives CDR1 SGHTA, CDR2 FQGNSA. CDR3 nucleotides: TGTGCCAGCAGCTTAAGTGCTAGCGGGGGGGAGGATACGCAGTATTTT. It encodes CASSLSASGGEDTQYF.

This chain connects TRBV5-6 to TRBJ2-1, with 8 nucleotides matching TRBD1. There are 16 residues in the CDR3. The V gene's germline CDR1 is SGHDT and CDR2 YYEEEE. V shed 3 bases and J 3 bases; nucleotides not matched to a gene: 8. CDR3 coding DNA: TGTGCCAGCAGCTCGAGGACAGGGAGCTTCTACAATGAGCAGTTCTTC. It is translated as CASSSRTGSFYNEQFF.

The chain couples TRBV7-3 to TRBJ2-1, with a possible D match to TRBD2 (6 bases). V lost 0 bases to trimming and J lost 8 bases, with 11 bases between them. This CDR3 has 14 amino acids. CDR1 and CDR2 (germline): SGHTA, FQGTGA. The CDR3 region is CASSLTGVADEQFF. The DNA of the CDR3 is TGTGCCAGCAGCTTAACGGGAGTAGCGGATGAGCAGTTCTTC.

Turning to this clone: The junction shows a germline mismatch at one end, possibly a read error. This chain links TRBV10-3 with TRBJ2-5; TRBD1 aligns across 9 bases. The CDR3 loop spans 17 amino acids. Germline V lookup: CDR1 ENHRY, CDR2 SYGVKD. The chain's CDR3 is CATSSGGQGLEEETQYF. CDR3 nucleotide sequence: TGTGCCACCAGTTCCGGGGGACAGGGATTGGAGGAAGAGACCCAGTACTTC.

This sequence joins TRBV28 and TRBJ1-6; D gene uncertain. The CDR3 is 16 amino acids. The V end lost 8 bases, the J end lost 0 bases, and 14 bases lay between the germline ends. Germline V lookup: CDR1 MDHEN, CDR2 SYDVKM. Written as DNA, the CDR3 is TGTGCCAGCTCCTCAGGCGTAAGCTCCTATAATTCACCCCTCCACTTT. Amino acids: CASSSGVSSYNSPLHF. Variable domain in full (rest from reference TRBV28 and TRBJ1-6): DVKVTQSSRYLVKRTGEKVFLECVQDMDHENMFWYRQDPGLGLRLIYFSYDVKMKEKGDIPEGYSVSREKKERFSLILESASTNQTSMYLCASSSGVSSYNSPLHFGNGTRLTVT.

The chain joins TRBV5-6 to TRBJ2-1, with a tentative D call TRBD2 (6 bases). Germline V gives CDR1 SGHDT, CDR2 YYEEEE. This CDR3 is 14 amino acids long. V was cut by 6 bases and J by 9 bases, with 19 bases left in between. For the CDR3, the DNA is TGTGCCAGCACCGAGGCAGGAGGGTTGGGTGAGCAGTTCTTC. It specifies CASTEAGGLGEQFF. The variable domain in full, completed from reference TRBV5-6 and TRBJ2-1, reads DAGVTQSPTHLIKTRGQQVTLRCSPKSGHDTVSWYQQALGQGPQFIFQYYEEEERQRGNFPDRFSGHQFPNYSSELNVNALLLGDSALYLCASTEAGGLGEQFFGPGTRLTVL.

The chain links TRBV2 to TRBJ2-1; no reliable D call. Germline CDR1 SNHLY, CDR2 FYNNEI. The CDR3 covers 13 residues. V was cut by 10 bases and J by 2 bases, with 12 bases left in between. The CDR3 here is CATQETAYNEQFF. DNA of the CDR3: TGTGCCACCCAAGAAACGGCCTACAATGAGCAGTTCTTC.

In its sample, this clone was seen once. The J gene is TRBJ2-1, the V gene TRBV2; 13 nucleotides agree with TRBD2. This CDR3 has 15 amino acids. The J segment lost 10 bases and the V segment lost 6 bases, leaving 9 bases of the junction unmatched. Germline loops: CDR1 SNHLY, CDR2 FYNNEI. As DNA, the CDR3 is TGTGCCAGCAGCCGAACTAGCGGGGGGGCGCTAGAGCAGTTCTTC. This translates into CASSRTSGGALEQFF.